Shown below are 21 T cell receptor beta chains from a single sample sequenced in a study of early T cells in non-severe SARS-CoV-2 infection. Using its own MiXCR run on the 5' RACE reads, TCRdb lists one record per CDR3 protein. The sample contains 55,000 to 75,000 distinct CDR3 sequences, around 9.9% of which appear only once. Input material: whole blood. Receptors were obtained from an adult who was a healthcare worker with PCR-confirmed SARS-CoV-2 infection or an uninfected control (not recorded which).

This clonotype came up a few times. V and J are TRBV5-1 and TRBJ2-5; possible D gene TRBD2, 5 bases. Germline V gene lookup returns CDR1 SGHRS and CDR2 YFSETQ. The CDR3 is 16 residues long. Trimming took off 0 bases at V and 3 bases at J, with 15 bases between the two ends. The CDR3 nucleotides are TGCGCCAGCAGCTTGGTTGGGAGCGTTTTAAAAGAGACCCAGTACTTC. Translation gives CASSLVGSVLKETQYF.

This clonotype came up a few times. The chain recombines TRBV6-6 with TRBJ2-1, with TRBD2 as a possible D gene (5 bases). The CDR3 runs 14 residues. V lost 3 bases and J lost 3, with 9 bases in between. Germline CDR1 reads MNHNY; CDR2 reads SVGAGI (reference sequence). As DNA, the CDR3 is TGTGCCAGCAGTTATTCCGGGAACTACAATGAGCAGTTCTTC. Amino acid sequence: CASSYSGNYNEQFF.

The chain joins TRBV5-5 to TRBJ2-2; 7 nucleotides agree with TRBD1. The CDR3 has 14 residues. With V trimmed by 1 base and J by 6 bases, 3 bases remained unmatched. CDR1 is SGHKS and CDR2 is YYEKEE in the germline V gene (reference sequence). This CDR3 reads CASSLTGDAGELFF. The CDR3 coding sequence is TGTGCCAGCAGCTTGACAGGGGATGCCGGGGAGCTGTTTTTT.

This clonotype turned up a few times. The chain uses TRBV10-3 and TRBJ2-7, with 9 bases matching TRBD1. The CDR3 contains 20 residues. Germline assignment: CDR1 ENHRY and CDR2 SYGVKD. J lost 1 base, V lost 5 bases, and 21 bases had no gene match. CDR3 bases: TGTGCCATCAGTCGGGACAGGGTAATTAACCCCGGGCCCGATTCCTACGAGCAGTACTTC. It specifies CAISRDRVINPGPDSYEQYF.

This chain links TRBV19 with TRBJ2-6, with unresolved D. Trimming removed 5 bases from V and 2 bases from J, with 7 bases in between. Germline V gene lookup returns CDR1 LNHDA and CDR2 SQIVND (reference sequence). The CDR3 is 14 amino acids. Here the CDR3 reads CASSFQAGANVLTF. The CDR3 nucleotides read TGTGCCAGTAGTTTCCAAGCTGGGGCCAACGTCCTGACTTTC.

J is TRBJ1-1 and V is TRBV7-9; D might be TRBD1 (5 bases). Trimming shortened V by 4 bases and J by 2 bases, and 14 bases separated the two germline ends. The CDR3 has 15 amino acids. Germline-derived CDR1 and CDR2 are SEHNR and FQNEAQ (reference sequence). The CDR3 bases are TGTGCCAGCAGCTCTAACACAGGACACAACACTGAAGCTTTCTTT. Its protein product is CASSSNTGHNTEAFF. The full variable domain, rest sourced from reference TRBV7-9 and TRBJ1-1, is DTGVSQNPRHKITKRGQNVTFRCDPISEHNRLYWYRQTLGQGPEFLTYFQNEAQLEKSRLLSDRFSAERPKGSFSTLEIQRTEQGDSAMYLCASSSNTGHNTEAFFGQGTRLTVV.

V gene TRBV12-3 or TRBV12-4 combines with J gene TRBJ2-1; 7 nucleotides match TRBD2. The V and J ends lost 5 bases and 5 bases, in that order; junction bases with no gene match: 12. The CDR3 runs 16 residues. The CDR3 spells CASSPRRGGVNNEQFF. The CDR3, as DNA: TGTGCCAGCAGTCCACGACGTGGGGGGGTGAACAATGAGCAGTTCTTC.

This clonotype was detected many times. The gene calls are TRBV18 and TRBJ1-3; possible D gene TRBD1, 5 bases. This CDR3 spans 15 amino acids. Germline V gene sequence: CDR1 KGHSH, CDR2 LQKENI. The V end was cut by 3 bases, the J end by 0 bases, with 9 bases between. The CDR3 nucleotides read TGTGCCAGCTCACCGCCAACAGGCTCTGGAAACACCATATATTTT. Amino acids: CASSPPTGSGNTIYF.

This chain links TRBV20-1 with TRBJ2-3; D might be TRBD2 (6 bases). This CDR3 is 16 amino acids long. Looked up from germline, CDR1 is DFQATT and CDR2 is SNEGSKA (reference sequence). V was cut by 5 bases and J by 2 bases, with 20 bases left in between. The CDR3 sequence is CSADPPGRRATDTQYF. As DNA, the CDR3 is TGCAGTGCTGACCCTCCAGGGAGGAGGGCCACAGATACGCAGTATTTT.

This clonotype has more than one count but fewer than ten. CDR3 residues: CSARQGIEYSPLHF. CDR3 nucleotides: TGCAGTGCTAGACAGGGGATTGAATACTCACCCCTCCACTTT. The V gene is TRBV20-1, the J gene TRBJ1-6; weak D call: TRBD1 (6 bases). There are 14 residues in the CDR3. V lost 2 bases to trimming and J lost 10 bases, with 15 bases between them. Germline assignment: CDR1 DFQATT and CDR2 SNEGSKA (reference sequence).

This clonotype has at least ten counts. The chain joins TRBV12-3 or TRBV12-4 to TRBJ2-3; D gene ambiguous. The ends were cut back, 5 bases at V and 10 bases at J, with 13 bases in the middle. This CDR3 has 12 amino acids. This chain's CDR3 is CASSMATTPQYF. The CDR3 bases are TGTGCCAGCAGTATGGCCACCACCCCGCAGTATTTT.

V usage is TRBV3-1 and J usage is TRBJ2-5; 9 bases are a match to TRBD1. CDR3 size: 14 residues. Per germline, CDR1 LGHDT and CDR2 YNNKEL (reference sequence). The junction had 2 bases not matched to a gene; V was cut back by 2 bases and J by 4 bases. The CDR3 DNA is TGTGCCAGCAGCCAAATGACAGGGGGAGAGACCCAGTACTTC. Its translation: CASSQMTGGETQYF.

The table lists this clonotype with many counts. The chain couples TRBV7-8 to TRBJ2-6; tentatively, D is TRBD1 or TRBD2 (5 bases each). V lost 10 bases and J lost 0, with 22 bases in between. The CDR3 runs 18 residues. CDR1 is SGHVS and CDR2 is FQNEAQ in the germline V gene. The CDR3 coding sequence is TGTGCCACCACCCGGGGACGGGACCCCTACTCTGGGGCCAACGTCCTGACTTTC. Encoded protein: CATTRGRDPYSGANVLTF. The variable domain in full, with the rest retrieved from reference TRBV7-8 and TRBJ2-6, is GAGVSQSPRYKVAKRGQDVALRCDPISGHVSLFWYQQALGQGPEFLTYFQNEAQLDKSGLPSDRFFAERPEGSVSTLKIQRTQQEDSAVYLCATTRGRDPYSGANVLTFGAGSRLTVL.

The chain employs TRBV20-1 and TRBJ2-7; 7 bases are a match to TRBD2. Germline assignment: CDR1 DFQATT and CDR2 SNEGSKA (reference sequence). V shed 6 bases and J 5 bases; nucleotides not matched to a gene: 13. CDR3 length: 14 amino acids. The CDR3: CSALFNGRLDEQYF. The CDR3, as DNA: TGCAGTGCGCTTTTTAACGGGAGGTTGGACGAGCAGTACTTC.

The chain employs TRBV11-2 and TRBJ1-2; TRBD1 agrees at 7 bases. After removal of 7 bases from V and 4 bases from J, the junction contained 15 bases not matched to a gene. Germline CDR1 is SGHAT and CDR2 is FQNNGV. CDR3 size: 16 residues. The CDR3 coding sequence is TGTGCCAGCACCCTTCTATCACAGGGGAGCGGCTATGGCTACACCTTC. Amino acids: CASTLLSQGSGYGYTF.

This clonotype was recorded many times. The chain couples TRBV12-3 or TRBV12-4 to TRBJ2-3; the match to TRBD2 covers 8 bases. This CDR3 has 15 residues. V lost 5 bases to trimming and J lost 7 bases; unmatched junction nucleotides: 11. The CDR3 DNA follows: TGTGCCAGCAGTCACTCGAGCGGGAGTGCAAATACGCAGTATTTT. The encoded protein is CASSHSSGSANTQYF.

J is TRBJ2-4 and V is TRBV9; weak D call: TRBD1 (5 bases). This CDR3 is 16 amino acids long. V dropped 3 bases and J dropped 3 bases, with 16 bases sitting between them. The V gene's germline CDR1 is SGDLS and CDR2 YYNGEE. CDR3 nucleotide sequence: TGTGCCAGCAGCGAGACACCACAGGCCGGCAAAAACATTCAGTACTTC. Encoded protein: CASSETPQAGKNIQYF.

The CDR3 DNA is TGCGCCAGCAGCAACAGAGACATGAACACCGGGGAGCTGTTTTTT. It codes for CASSNRDMNTGELFF. The V and J genes are TRBV5-1 and TRBJ2-2; D not certain. CDR1 and CDR2 (germline): SGHRS, YFSETQ. V shed 4 bases and J shed 1 base, with 11 bases lying between them. The CDR3 is 15 residues long. The whole variable domain, remainder taken from reference TRBV5-1 and TRBJ2-2, is KAGVTQTPRYLIKTRGQQVTLSCSPISGHRSVSWYQQTPGQGLQFLFEYFSETQRNKGNFPGRFSGRQFSNSRSEMNVSTLELGDSALYLCASSNRDMNTGELFFGEGSRLTVL.

This rearrangement joins TRBV5-8 to TRBJ1-4; TRBD1 is a possible D gene (6 bases). CDR3 length: 14 amino acids. The germline V gene encodes CDR1 SGHTS and CDR2 YDEGEE. V was cut by 4 bases and J by 13 bases, with 20 bases left in between. CDR3 sequence reads: CASSPPVGGHGLFF. The CDR3 nucleotides read TGTGCCAGCAGCCCGCCAGTCGGGGGACATGGACTGTTTTTT.

The chain links TRBV12-3 or TRBV12-4 to TRBJ1-2; the match to TRBD1 covers 7 bases. CDR3 length equals 14 residues. V gave up 3 bases and J gave up 6 bases; unmatched junction bases: 7. The CDR3 bases are TGTGCCAGCAGTTTGAGGGGGCCGAGGGATGGCTACACCTTC. This gives the protein CASSLRGPRDGYTF.

This chain uses TRBV4-3 with TRBJ1-2; D gene uncertain. Trimming removed 0 bases at V and 5 bases at J, with 13 bases between. Germline-derived CDR1 and CDR2 are LGHNA and YSLEER. CDR3 length: 15 residues. The CDR3 region is CASSQDNGLGYGYTF. CDR3 in DNA: TGCGCCAGCAGCCAAGATAACGGGCTCGGTTATGGCTACACCTTC.